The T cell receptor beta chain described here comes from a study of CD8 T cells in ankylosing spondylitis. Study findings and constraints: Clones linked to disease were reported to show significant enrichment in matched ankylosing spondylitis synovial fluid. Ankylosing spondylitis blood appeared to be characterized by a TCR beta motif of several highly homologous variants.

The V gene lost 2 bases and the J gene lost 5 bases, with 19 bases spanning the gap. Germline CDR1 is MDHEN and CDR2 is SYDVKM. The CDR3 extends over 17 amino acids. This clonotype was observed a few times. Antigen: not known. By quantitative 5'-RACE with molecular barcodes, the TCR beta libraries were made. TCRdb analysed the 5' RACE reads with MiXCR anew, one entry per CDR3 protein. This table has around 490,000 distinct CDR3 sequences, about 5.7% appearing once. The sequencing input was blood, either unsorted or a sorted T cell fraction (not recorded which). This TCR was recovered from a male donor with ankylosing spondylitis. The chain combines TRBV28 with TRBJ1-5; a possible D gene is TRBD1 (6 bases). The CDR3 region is CASSLILQGTRDQPQHF. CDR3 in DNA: TGTGCCAGCAGTTTAATATTACAGGGTACGCGAGATCAGCCCCAGCATTTT.